The 6 T cell receptor beta chains below come from one sample, sequenced in a study of blood T cell repertoires in COVID-19. Generated by immunoSEQ multiplex PCR, the TCRdb table keeps only in-frame clones and is missing some. Of around 84,000 clones listed, 70% to 85% are singletons. Material for sequencing was peripheral blood. The receptors come from a man aged 45-65 years with active or convalescent COVID-19.

This rearrangement joins TRBV2 to TRBJ2-1, with TRBD2 identical over 9 bases. The CDR3 is 14 residues long. J was trimmed by 3 bases and V by 8 bases; bases with no gene match: 5. Germline CDR1 SNHLY, CDR2 FYNNEI. The CDR3 coding sequence is TGTGCCAGCTTGCGGGGGGGCGGCTACAATGAGCAGTTCTTC. It translates to CASLRGGGYNEQFF.

V usage is TRBV9 and J usage is TRBJ2-7; the match to TRBD2 covers 10 bases. CDR3 length: 15 residues. Germline V gene sequence: CDR1 SGDLS, CDR2 YYNGEE. V lost 4 bases to trimming and J lost 3 bases; unmatched junction nucleotides: 7. In nucleotides, the CDR3 is TGTGCCAGCAGCCCCGGTAGCGGGGGGAGCTACGAGCAGTACTTC. Amino acids: CASSPGSGGSYEQYF.

The chain combines TRBV5-1 with TRBJ1-2; D gene uncertain. The V and J ends lost 0 bases and 6 bases respectively, with 6 bases between them. The CDR3 is made up of 12 amino acids. Germline loops: CDR1 SGHRS, CDR2 YFSETQ. The CDR3 spells CASSLDADGYTF. For the CDR3, the DNA is TGCGCCAGCAGCTTGGACGCGGATGGCTACACCTTC.

This chain connects TRBV5-6 to TRBJ1-2; D is possibly TRBD1 (6 bases). The CDR3 length is 14 residues. Trimming shortened V by 1 base and J by 5 bases, and 12 bases separated the two germline ends. Germline lookup yields CDR1 SGHDT and CDR2 YYEEEE. The CDR3 nucleotides read TGTGCCAGCAGCTTGACGGACAGTTTTTATGGCTACACCTTC. This sequence encodes CASSLTDSFYGYTF. The whole variable domain, remainder taken from reference TRBV5-6 and TRBJ1-2, is DAGVTQSPTHLIKTRGQQVTLRCSPKSGHDTVSWYQQALGQGPQFIFQYYEEEERQRGNFPDRFSGHQFPNYSSELNVNALLLGDSALYLCASSLTDSFYGYTFGSGTRLTVV.

The chain combines TRBV4-3 with TRBJ2-7, with D possibly being TRBD2 (6 bases). The CDR3 covers 15 residues. Germline V lookup: CDR1 LGHNA, CDR2 YSLEER. V was trimmed by 1 base and J by 2 bases, leaving 12 bases between them. DNA for the CDR3: TGCGCCAGCAGCCAAGGACGCGGGGCGGCCTACGAGCAGTACTTC. Its protein product is CASSQGRGAAYEQYF.

The chain couples TRBV24-1 to TRBJ2-3; 9 bases line up with TRBD2. With V trimmed by 7 bases and J by 0 bases, 4 bases remained unmatched. The germline V gene encodes CDR1 KGHDR and CDR2 SFDVKD. The CDR3 is made up of 15 amino acids. The CDR3 sequence is CATRSGGPSTDTQYF. The CDR3 coding sequence is TGTGCCACCAGGAGCGGGGGGCCTAGCACAGATACGCAGTATTTT.